This T cell receptor beta chain is from a study of T cell changes during pregnancy in multiple sclerosis. The V end was cut by 7 bases, the J end by 4 bases, with 14 bases between. Germline CDR1 and CDR2: MDHEN and SYDVKM. The CDR3 runs 14 residues. This clone was seen only once. Repertoires were generated with immunoSEQ multiplex PCR, while TCRdb's copy carries only in-frame clones and drops some. The sample shows fewer than 65,000 clones, about nine tenths of them seen only once. This rearrangement joins TRBV28 to TRBJ2-1, with TRBD2 as a possible D gene (6 bases). The sample in question was peripheral blood, obtained in the third trimester of pregnancy. This TCR was recovered from a female donor in good health, enrolled as a control in a pregnancy study. For the CDR3, the DNA is TGTGCCAGCACCCCCGGGGGACTTTACAATGAGCAGTTCTTC. Translating gives CASTPGGLYNEQFF.